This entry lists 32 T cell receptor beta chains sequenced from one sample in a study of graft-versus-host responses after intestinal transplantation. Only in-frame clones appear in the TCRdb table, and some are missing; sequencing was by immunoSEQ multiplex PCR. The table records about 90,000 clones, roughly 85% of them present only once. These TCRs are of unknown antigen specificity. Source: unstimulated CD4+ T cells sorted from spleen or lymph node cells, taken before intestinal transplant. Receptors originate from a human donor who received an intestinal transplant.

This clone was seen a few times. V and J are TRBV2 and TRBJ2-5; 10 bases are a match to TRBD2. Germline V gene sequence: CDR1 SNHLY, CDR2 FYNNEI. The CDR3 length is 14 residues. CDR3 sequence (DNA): TGTGCAAGCGGGGGGGCCCCGAACCAAGAGACCCAGTACTTC. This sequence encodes CASGGAPNQETQYF.

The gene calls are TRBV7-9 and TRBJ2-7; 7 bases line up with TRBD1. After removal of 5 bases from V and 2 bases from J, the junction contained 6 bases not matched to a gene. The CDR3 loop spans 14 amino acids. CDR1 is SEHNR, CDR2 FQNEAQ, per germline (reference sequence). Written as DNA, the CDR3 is TGTGCCAGCAGCAAACCGGGACAGACCTACGAGCAGTACTTC. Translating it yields CASSKPGQTYEQYF.

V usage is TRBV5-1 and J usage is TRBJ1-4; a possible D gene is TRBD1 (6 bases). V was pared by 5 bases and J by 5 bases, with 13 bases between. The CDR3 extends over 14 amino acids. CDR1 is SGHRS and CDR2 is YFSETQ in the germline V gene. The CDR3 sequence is CASSYGTRNEKLFF. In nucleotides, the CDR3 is TGCGCCAGCAGTTACGGGACAAGGAATGAAAAACTGTTTTTT.

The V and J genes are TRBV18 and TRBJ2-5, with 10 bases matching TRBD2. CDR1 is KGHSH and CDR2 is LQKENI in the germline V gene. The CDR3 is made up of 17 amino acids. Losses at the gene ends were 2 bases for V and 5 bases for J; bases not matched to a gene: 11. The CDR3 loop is CASSPIAGGHRGETQYF. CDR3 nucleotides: TGTGCCAGCTCACCAATAGCGGGAGGCCACCGGGGGGAGACCCAGTACTTC.

The CDR3 DNA follows: TGTGCCAGCTCACCGGGGACAGGGGTCTCCTACGAGCAGTACTTC. Protein product: CASSPGTGVSYEQYF. The V and J genes are TRBV18 and TRBJ2-7, with 10 positions matching TRBD1. The CDR3 is 15 residues long. Germline CDR1 reads KGHSH; CDR2 reads LQKENI. Trimming removed 3 bases from V and 0 bases from J; junction bases left unmatched: 2.

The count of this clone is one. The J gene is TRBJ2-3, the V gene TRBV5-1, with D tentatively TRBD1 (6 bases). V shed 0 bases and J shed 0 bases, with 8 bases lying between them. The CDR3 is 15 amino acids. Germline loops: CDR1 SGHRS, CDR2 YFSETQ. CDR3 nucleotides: TGCGCCAGCAGCTTGGGCAGGGGAAGCACAGATACGCAGTATTTT. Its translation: CASSLGRGSTDTQYF.

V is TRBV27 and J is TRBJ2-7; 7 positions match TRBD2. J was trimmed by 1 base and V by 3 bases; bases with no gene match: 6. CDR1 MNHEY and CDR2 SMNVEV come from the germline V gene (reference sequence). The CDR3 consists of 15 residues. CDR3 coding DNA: TGTGCCAGCAGTTTCGTCAGCGGGGCATCCTACGAGCAGTACTTC. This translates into CASSFVSGASYEQYF.

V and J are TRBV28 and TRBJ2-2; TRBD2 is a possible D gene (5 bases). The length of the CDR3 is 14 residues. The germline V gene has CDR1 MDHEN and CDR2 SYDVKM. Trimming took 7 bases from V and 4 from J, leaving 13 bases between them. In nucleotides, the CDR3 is TGTGCCAGCACTACGGCGGGTAGCACCGGGGAGCTGTTTTTT. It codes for CASTTAGSTGELFF.

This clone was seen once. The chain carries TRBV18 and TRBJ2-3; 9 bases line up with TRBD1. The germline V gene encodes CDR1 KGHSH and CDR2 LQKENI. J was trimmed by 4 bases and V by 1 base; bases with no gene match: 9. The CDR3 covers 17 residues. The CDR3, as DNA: TGTGCCAGCTCACCACTCTTCGGGACAGGGTTTTCAGATACGCAGTATTTT. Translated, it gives CASSPLFGTGFSDTQYF.

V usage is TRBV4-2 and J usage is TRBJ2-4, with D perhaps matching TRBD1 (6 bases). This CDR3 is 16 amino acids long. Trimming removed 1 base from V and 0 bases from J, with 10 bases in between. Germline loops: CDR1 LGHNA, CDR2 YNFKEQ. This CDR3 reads CASSQGTALAKNIQYF. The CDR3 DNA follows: TGTGCCAGCAGCCAAGGGACAGCCCTAGCCAAAAACATTCAGTACTTC.

CDR3 sequence (DNA): TGCGCCAGCAGCCAAGTTCCAGGCTATGCCTACGAGCAGTACTTC. This gives the protein CASSQVPGYAYEQYF. This chain uses TRBV4-1 with TRBJ2-7; no reliable D call. The V end lost 1 base, the J end lost 2 bases, and 12 bases lay between the germline ends. This CDR3 comprises 15 residues. Germline V gene lookup returns CDR1 MGHRA and CDR2 YSYEKL.

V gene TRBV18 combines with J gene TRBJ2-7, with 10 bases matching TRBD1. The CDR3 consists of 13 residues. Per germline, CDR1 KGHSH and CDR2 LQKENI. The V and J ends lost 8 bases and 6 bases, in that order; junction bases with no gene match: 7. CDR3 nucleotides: TGTGCCAGCCACCGGGACAGGGGTACCGAGCAGTACTTC. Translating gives CASHRDRGTEQYF. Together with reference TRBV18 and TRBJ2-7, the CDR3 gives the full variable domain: NAGVMQNPRHLVRRRGQEARLRCSPMKGHSHVYWYRQLPEEGLKFMVYLQKENIIDESGMPKERFSAEFPKEGPSILRIQQVVRGDSAAYFCASHRDRGTEQYFGPGTRLTVT.

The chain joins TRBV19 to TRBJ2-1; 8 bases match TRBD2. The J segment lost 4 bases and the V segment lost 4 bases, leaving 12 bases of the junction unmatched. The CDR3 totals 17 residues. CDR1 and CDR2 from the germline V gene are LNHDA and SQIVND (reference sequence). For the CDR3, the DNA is TGTGCCAGTAGTACTCAACCCTCTAGCGGGCCTTACAATGAGCAGTTCTTC. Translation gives CASSTQPSSGPYNEQFF.

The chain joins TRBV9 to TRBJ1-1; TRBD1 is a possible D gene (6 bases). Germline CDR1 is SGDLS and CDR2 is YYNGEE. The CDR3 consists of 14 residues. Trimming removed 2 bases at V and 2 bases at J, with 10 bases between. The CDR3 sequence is CASSVGGANTEAFF. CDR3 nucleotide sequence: TGTGCCAGCAGCGTCGGGGGGGCTAACACTGAAGCTTTCTTT. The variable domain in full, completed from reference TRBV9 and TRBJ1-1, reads DSGVTQTPKHLITATGQRVTLRCSPRSGDLSVYWYQQSLDQGLQFLIQYYNGEERAKGNILERFSAQQFPDLHSELNLSSLELGDSALYFCASSVGGANTEAFFGQGTRLTVV.

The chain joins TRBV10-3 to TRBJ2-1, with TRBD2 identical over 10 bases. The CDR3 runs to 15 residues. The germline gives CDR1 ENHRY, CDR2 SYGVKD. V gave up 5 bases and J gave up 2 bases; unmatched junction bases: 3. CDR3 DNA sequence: TGTGCCATCAGTATAGCGGGAGGTACCTACAATGAGCAGTTCTTC. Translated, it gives CAISIAGGTYNEQFF.

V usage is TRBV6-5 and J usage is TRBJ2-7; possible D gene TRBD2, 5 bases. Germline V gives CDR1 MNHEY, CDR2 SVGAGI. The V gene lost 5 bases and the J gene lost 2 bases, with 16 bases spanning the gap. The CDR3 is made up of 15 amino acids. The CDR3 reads CASSLRGQPPYEQYF. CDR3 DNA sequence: TGTGCCAGCAGTCTCCGAGGGCAACCTCCCTACGAGCAGTACTTC.

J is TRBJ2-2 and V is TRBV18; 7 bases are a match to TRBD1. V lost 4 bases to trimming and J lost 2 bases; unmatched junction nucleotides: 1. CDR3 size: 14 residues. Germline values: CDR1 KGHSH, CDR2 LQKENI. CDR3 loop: CASSRDSNTGELFF. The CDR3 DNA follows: TGTGCCAGCTCACGGGACAGTAACACCGGGGAGCTGTTTTTT.

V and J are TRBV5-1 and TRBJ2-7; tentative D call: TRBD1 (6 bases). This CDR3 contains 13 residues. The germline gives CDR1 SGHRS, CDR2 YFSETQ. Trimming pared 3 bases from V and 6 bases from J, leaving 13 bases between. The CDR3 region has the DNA TGCGCCAGCAGCTGGGAACAGGGTCGCGAGCAGTACTTC. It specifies CASSWEQGREQYF.

The CDR3 loop reads CASSFSGRGDTQYF. The CDR3 DNA follows: TGTGCCAGCAGCTTCAGCGGGAGGGGAGATACGCAGTATTTT. This chain uses TRBV7-9 with TRBJ2-3, with 10 bases lining up with TRBD2. V lost 3 bases to trimming and J lost 5 bases; unmatched junction nucleotides: 2. The CDR3 covers 14 residues. Germline CDR1 is SEHNR and CDR2 is FQNEAQ (reference sequence).

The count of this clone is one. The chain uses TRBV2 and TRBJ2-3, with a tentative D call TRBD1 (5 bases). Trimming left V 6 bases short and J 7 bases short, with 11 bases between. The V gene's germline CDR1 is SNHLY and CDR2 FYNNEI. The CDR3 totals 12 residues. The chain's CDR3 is CASSERGNTQYF. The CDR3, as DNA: TGTGCCAGCAGCGAAAGGGGTAATACGCAGTATTTT.

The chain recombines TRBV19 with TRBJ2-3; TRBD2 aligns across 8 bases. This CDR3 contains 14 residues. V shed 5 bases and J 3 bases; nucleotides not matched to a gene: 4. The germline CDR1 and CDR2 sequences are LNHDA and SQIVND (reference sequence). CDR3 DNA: TGTGCCAGTAGTGGTGGCGGGAGGACAGATACGCAGTATTTT. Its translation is CASSGGGRTDTQYF.

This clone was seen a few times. CDR3 nucleotide sequence: TGTGCCAGCAGCTCCCCCCAGGGCGGGAACACTGAAGCTTTCTTT. This encodes CASSSPQGGNTEAFF. The genes are TRBV5-4 and TRBJ1-1; D is possibly TRBD1 (5 bases). The CDR3 runs to 15 residues. Trimming removed 3 bases from V and 1 base from J, with 13 bases in between. CDR1 SGHNT and CDR2 YYREEE come from the germline V gene (reference sequence).

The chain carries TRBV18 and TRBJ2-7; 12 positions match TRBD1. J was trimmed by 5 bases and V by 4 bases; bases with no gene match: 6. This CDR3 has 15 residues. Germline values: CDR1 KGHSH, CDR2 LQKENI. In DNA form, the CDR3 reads TGTGCCAGCTCACAACCCGGGACAGGGGGCGACGAGCAGTACTTC. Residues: CASSQPGTGGDEQYF.

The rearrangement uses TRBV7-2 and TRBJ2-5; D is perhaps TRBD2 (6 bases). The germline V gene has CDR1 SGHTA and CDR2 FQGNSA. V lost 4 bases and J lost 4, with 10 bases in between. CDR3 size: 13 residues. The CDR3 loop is CASSSRLVETQYF. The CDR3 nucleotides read TGTGCCAGCAGCTCCCGACTAGTAGAGACCCAGTACTTC. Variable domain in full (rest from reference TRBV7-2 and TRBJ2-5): GAGVSQSPSNKVTEKGKDVELRCDPISGHTALYWYRQSLGQGLEFLIYFQGNSAPDKSGLPSDRFSAERTGGSVSTLTIQRTQQEDSAVYLCASSSRLVETQYFGPGTRLLVL.

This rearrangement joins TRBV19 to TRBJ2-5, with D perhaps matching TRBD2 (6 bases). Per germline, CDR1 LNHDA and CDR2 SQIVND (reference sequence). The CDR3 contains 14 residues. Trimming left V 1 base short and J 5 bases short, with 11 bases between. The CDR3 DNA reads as TGTGCCAGTAGTATAGTCGGGGCGGGGGAGACCCAGTACTTC. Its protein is CASSIVGAGETQYF.

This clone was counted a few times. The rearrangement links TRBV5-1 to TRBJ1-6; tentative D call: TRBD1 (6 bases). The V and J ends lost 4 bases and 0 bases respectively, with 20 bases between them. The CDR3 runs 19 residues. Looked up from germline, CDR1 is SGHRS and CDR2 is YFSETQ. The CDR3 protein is CASSVRGMGRSSYNSPLHF. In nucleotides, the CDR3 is TGCGCCAGCAGCGTCAGGGGTATGGGGCGAAGCTCCTATAATTCACCCCTCCACTTT.

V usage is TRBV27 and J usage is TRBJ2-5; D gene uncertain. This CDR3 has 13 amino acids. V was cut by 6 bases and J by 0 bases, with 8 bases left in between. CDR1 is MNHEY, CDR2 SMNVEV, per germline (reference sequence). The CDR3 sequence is CASSSSYQETQYF. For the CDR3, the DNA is TGTGCCAGCAGCTCCTCGTACCAAGAGACCCAGTACTTC.

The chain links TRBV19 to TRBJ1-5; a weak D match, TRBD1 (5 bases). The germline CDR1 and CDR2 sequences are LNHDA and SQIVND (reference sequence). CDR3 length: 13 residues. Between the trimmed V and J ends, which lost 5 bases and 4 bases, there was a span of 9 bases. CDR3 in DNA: TGTGCCAGTAGTTGGGGCCTGAATCAGCCCCAGCATTTT. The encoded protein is CASSWGLNQPQHF.

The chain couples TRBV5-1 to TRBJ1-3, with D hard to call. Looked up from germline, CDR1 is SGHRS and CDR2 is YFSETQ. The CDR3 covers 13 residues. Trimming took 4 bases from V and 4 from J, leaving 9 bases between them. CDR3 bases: TGCGCCAGCAGCCCTAATACGGGAAACACCATATATTTT. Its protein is CASSPNTGNTIYF. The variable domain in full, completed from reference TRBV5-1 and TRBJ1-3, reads KAGVTQTPRYLIKTRGQQVTLSCSPISGHRSVSWYQQTPGQGLQFLFEYFSETQRNKGNFPGRFSGRQFSNSRSEMNVSTLELGDSALYLCASSPNTGNTIYFGEGSWLTVV.

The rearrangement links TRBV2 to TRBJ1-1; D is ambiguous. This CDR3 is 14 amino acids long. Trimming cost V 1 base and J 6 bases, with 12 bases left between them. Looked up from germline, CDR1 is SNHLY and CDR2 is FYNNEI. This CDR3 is CASSEELGVAEAFF. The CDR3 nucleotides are TGTGCCAGCAGTGAAGAGCTAGGTGTTGCTGAAGCTTTCTTT.

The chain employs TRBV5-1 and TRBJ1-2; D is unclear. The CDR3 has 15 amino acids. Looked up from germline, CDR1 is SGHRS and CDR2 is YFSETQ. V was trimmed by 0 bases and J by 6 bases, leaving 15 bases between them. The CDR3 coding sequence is TGCGCCAGCAGCTTGGCCGGGAACCCGCCGGATGGCTACACCTTC. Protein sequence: CASSLAGNPPDGYTF.

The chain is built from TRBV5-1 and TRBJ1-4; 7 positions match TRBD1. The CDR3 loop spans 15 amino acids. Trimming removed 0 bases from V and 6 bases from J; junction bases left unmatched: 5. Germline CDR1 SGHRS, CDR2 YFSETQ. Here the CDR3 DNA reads TGCGCCAGCAGCTTGGGAGACAGGGATGATGAAAAACTGTTTTTT. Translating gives CASSLGDRDDEKLFF. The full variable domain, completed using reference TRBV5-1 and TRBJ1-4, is KAGVTQTPRYLIKTRGQQVTLSCSPISGHRSVSWYQQTPGQGLQFLFEYFSETQRNKGNFPGRFSGRQFSNSRSEMNVSTLELGDSALYLCASSLGDRDDEKLFFGSGTQLSVL.